This TCR beta chain was sequenced for a study of blood T cell repertoires in COVID-19 (dated by TCRdb to the early 2020s). Describing the broader study: Samples covering the acute and convalescent phases of COVID-19 were provided by collaborators in the United States, Italy and Spain. Samples were obtained from the ongoing ImmuneRACE study (first 160 participants) and from 1,000 to 1,500 subjects provided by 6 global collaborators. The material from the prospective study consisted of cDNA or gDNA derived from T cells, B-cell-depleted T cells, or PBMCs. The dataset comprised deeply sampled blood TCRbeta repertoires from subjects exposed to, actively infected with, or recovered from COVID-19. The sample metadata nearly always contained a de-identified subject ID, COVID-19 status, age in years and sex. The repertoires were released in a freely available public database intended as a resource for research on the immune response to SARS-CoV-2. HLA class I and class II types, where available, came from metadata supplied by the sample provider rather than from assay-based typing.

As encoded in the germline V gene, CDR1 is MNHEY while CDR2 is SVGAGI. From the cysteine through the phenylalanine, the CDR3 covers 14 amino acids. Just CDR3 DNA is preserved here, 42 bases in frame from base 1. Relative to germline, V is 8 bases shorter and J is 3 bases shorter, with 17 bases between their ends. On this clone itself: Its cognate antigen has yet to be identified. One base away there is no much larger clone; base qualities are not given.

General findings and caveats noted by the study authors: The amount of clinical and demographic metadata varied by source and participant and was provided uncurated.

Collaborating institutions collected whole blood in K2EDTA tubes following their own protocols. For TCRbeta analysis, collaborators shipped samples as frozen whole blood, isolated PBMCs, or DNA extracted from either of those sample types. TCRbeta CDR3 regions were amplified from genomic DNA using the immunoSEQ Assay, a bias-controlled multiplex PCR. As for how the authors treated the data: The number of nucleated cells in each sample was estimated from the amplification of reference gene primers within the assay. To quantify the absolute abundance of each unique TCRbeta CDR3 rearrangement, sequence reads were collapsed and filtered. For each sample, productive Simpson clonality was calculated as the square root of Simpson's diversity index over productive rearrangements. TCRdb holds this immuneACCESS table with in-frame rearrangements only. Some clones are missing; in checked studies, unresolved V genes explain under half, and the rest has no known cause. V and J calls and clone size are those listed in that table; D and trimming were worked out from the DNA. This sample has some 250,000 clones in its table, and around nine tenths of those were observed once. The ten biggest clones cover over 6% of the sample.

This clonotype originated in a woman between 70 and 85 years old with active or convalescent COVID-19. Sequencing was done on a sample of peripheral blood. Here the chain combines TRBV6-5 and TRBJ2-7; the D gene is possibly TRBD1, with 6 bases matching. This receptor has the CDR3 CASRLRGTNYEQYF. The sequence in DNA is TGTGCCAGCCGGCTTAGGGGGACCAACTACGAGCAGTACTTC.